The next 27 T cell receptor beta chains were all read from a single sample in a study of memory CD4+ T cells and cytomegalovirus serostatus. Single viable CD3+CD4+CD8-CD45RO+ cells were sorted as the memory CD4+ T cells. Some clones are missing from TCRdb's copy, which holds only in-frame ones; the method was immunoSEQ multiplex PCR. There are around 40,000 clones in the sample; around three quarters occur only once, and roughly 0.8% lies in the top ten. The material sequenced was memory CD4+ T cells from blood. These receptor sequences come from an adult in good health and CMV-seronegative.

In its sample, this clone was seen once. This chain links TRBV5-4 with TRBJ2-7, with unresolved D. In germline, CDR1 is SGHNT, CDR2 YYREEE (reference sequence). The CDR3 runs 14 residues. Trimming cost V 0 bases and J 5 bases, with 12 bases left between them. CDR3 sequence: CASSLDAVSDEQYF. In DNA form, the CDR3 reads TGTGCCAGCAGCTTGGACGCGGTATCGGACGAGCAGTACTTC.

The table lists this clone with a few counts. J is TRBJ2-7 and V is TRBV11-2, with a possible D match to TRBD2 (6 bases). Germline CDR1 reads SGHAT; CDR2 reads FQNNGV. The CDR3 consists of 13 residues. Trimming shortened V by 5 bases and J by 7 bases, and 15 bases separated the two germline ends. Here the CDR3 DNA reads TGTGCCAGCAGCCCCACCGGACTATCTGAGCAGTACTTC. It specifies CASSPTGLSEQYF.

CDR3 DNA: TGCGCCAGCAGCTTCGGGACTAGCGGATTCCAAGAGACCCAGTACTTC. Residues: CASSFGTSGFQETQYF. This rearrangement joins TRBV5-1 to TRBJ2-5, with 11 bases aligning to TRBD2. CDR3 length: 16 residues. With V trimmed by 2 bases and J by 1 base, 4 bases remained unmatched. Germline V gives CDR1 SGHRS, CDR2 YFSETQ.

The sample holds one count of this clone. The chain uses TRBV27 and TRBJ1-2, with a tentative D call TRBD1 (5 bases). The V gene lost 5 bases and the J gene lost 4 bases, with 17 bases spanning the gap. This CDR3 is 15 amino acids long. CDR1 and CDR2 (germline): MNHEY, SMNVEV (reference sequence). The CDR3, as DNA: TGTGCCAGCAGTCCCCATCGCGGGACCGCCTATGGCTACACCTTC. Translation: CASSPHRGTAYGYTF.

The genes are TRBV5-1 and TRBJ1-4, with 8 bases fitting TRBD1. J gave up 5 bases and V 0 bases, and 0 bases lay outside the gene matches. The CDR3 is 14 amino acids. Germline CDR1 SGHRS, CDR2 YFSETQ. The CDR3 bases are TGCGCCAGCAGCTTGGGGGACAGGAATGAAAAACTGTTTTTT. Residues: CASSLGDRNEKLFF.

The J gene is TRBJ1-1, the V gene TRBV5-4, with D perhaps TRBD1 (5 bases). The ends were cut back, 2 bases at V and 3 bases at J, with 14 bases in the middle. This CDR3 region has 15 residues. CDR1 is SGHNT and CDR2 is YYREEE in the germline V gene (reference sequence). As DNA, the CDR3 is TGTGCCAGCAGCTTTCCCGGGACGGTTGACACTGAAGCTTTCTTT. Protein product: CASSFPGTVDTEAFF.

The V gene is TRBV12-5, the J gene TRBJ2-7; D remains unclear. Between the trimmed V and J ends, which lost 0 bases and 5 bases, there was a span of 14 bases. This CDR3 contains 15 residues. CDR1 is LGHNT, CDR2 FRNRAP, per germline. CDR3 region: CASGLVPTGPHEQYF. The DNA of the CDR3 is TGTGCTAGTGGTTTGGTACCAACCGGACCCCACGAGCAGTACTTC.

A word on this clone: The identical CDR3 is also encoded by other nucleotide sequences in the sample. The CDR3 DNA follows: TGTGCCAGCAGCCAAGATCGAGGGGCCGGGGAGCTGTTTTTT. This codes for CASSQDRGAGELFF. The chain joins TRBV4-2 to TRBJ2-2; possibly TRBD1 or TRBD2 for D (5 bases each). Germline V gene data show CDR1 as LGHNA and CDR2 as YNFKEQ. The CDR3 contains 14 residues. The germline V and J ends were trimmed by 0 bases and 6 bases, with 8 bases remaining between them.

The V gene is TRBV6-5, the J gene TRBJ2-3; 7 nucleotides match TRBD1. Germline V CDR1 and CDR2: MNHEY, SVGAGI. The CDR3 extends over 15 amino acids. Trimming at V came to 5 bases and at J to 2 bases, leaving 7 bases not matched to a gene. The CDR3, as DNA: TGTGCCAGCAGTCGCCGGACAGGCGACACAGATACGCAGTATTTT. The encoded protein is CASSRRTGDTDTQYF.

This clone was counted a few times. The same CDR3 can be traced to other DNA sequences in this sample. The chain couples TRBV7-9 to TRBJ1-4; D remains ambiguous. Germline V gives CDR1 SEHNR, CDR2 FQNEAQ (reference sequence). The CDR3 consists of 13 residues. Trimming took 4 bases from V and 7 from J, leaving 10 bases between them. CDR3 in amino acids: CASSWAGGEKLFF. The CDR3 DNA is TGTGCCAGCAGCTGGGCAGGAGGTGAAAAACTGTTTTTT.

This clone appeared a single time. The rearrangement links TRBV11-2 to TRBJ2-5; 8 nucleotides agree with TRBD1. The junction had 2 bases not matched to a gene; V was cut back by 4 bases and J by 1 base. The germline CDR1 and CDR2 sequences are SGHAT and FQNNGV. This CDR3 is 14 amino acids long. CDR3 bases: TGTGCCAGCAGCTCCGACAGGGGCCAAGAGACCCAGTACTTC. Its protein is CASSSDRGQETQYF.

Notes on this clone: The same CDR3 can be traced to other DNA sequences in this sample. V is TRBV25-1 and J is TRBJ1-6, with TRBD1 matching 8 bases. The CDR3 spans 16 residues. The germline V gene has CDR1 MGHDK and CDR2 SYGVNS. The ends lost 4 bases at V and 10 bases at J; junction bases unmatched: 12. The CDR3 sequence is CASSGYLDRVESPLHF. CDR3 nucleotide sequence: TGTGCCAGCAGTGGCTACCTGGACAGGGTTGAATCACCCCTCCACTTT.

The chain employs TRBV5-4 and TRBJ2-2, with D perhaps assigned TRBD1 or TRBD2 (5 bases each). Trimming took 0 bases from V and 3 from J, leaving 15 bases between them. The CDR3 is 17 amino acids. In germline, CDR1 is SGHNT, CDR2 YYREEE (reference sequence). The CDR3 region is CASSLGVLGTYTGELFF. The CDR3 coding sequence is TGTGCCAGCAGCTTGGGGGTTTTGGGGACCTACACCGGGGAGCTGTTTTTT.

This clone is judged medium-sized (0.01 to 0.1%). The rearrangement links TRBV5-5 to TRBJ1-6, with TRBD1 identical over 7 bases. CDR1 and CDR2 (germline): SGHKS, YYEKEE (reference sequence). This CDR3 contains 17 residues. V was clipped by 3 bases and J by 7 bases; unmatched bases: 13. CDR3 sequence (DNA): TGTGCCAGCAGCTCAAACAACAGGGGCCCCGTCAATTCACCCCTCCACTTT. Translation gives CASSSNNRGPVNSPLHF.

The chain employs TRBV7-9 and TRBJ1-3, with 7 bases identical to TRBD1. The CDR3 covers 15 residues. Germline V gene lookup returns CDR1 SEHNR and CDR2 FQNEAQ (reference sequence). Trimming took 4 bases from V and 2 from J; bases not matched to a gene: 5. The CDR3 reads CASSSYTGAGNTIYF. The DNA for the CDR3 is TGTGCCAGCAGCTCTTACACAGGGGCTGGAAACACCATATATTTT.

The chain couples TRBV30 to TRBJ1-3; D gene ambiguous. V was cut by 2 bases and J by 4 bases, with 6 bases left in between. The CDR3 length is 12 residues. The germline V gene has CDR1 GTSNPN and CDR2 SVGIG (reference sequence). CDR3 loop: CAWSFRGNTIYF. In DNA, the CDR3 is TGTGCCTGGAGTTTTAGGGGAAACACCATATATTTT.

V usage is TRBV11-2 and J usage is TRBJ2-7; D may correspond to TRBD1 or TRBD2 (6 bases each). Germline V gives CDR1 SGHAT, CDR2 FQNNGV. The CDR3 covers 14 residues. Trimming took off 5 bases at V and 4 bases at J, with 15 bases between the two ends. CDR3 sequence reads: CASSNRQGGYEQYF. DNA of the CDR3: TGTGCCAGCAGCAATCGACAAGGGGGGTACGAGCAGTACTTC.

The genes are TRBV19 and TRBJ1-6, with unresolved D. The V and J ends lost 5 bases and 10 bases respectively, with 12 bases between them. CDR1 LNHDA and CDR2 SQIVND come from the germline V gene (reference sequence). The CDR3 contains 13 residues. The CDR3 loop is CASSPSIDSPLHF. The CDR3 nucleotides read TGTGCCAGTAGTCCCTCAATAGACTCACCCCTCCACTTT.

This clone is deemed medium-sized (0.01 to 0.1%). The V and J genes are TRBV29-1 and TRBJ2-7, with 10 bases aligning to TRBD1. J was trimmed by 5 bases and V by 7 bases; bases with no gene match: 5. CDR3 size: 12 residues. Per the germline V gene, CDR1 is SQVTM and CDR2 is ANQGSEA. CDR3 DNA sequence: TGCAGCGCTGGGGACAGGGGCAACGAGCAGTACTTC. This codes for CSAGDRGNEQYF.

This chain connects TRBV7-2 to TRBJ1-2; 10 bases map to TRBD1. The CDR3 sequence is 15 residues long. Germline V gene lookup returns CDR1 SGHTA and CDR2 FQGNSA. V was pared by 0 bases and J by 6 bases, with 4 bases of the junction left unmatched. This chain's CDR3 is CASSLAGQGGNGYTF. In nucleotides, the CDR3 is TGTGCCAGCAGCTTAGCTGGACAGGGGGGAAATGGCTACACCTTC.

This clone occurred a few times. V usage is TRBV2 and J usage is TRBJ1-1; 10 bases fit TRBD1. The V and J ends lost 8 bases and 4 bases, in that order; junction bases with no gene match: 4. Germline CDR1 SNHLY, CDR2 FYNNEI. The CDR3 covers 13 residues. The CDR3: CASGQGEGTEAFF. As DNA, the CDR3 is TGTGCCAGCGGACAGGGGGAGGGCACTGAAGCTTTCTTT.

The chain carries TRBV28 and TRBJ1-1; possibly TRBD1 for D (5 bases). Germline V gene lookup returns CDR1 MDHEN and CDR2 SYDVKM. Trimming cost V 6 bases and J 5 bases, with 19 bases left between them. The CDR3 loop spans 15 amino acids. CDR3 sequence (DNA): TGTGCCAGCAGATACCCAGGGTCGGGTGGTACTGAAGCTTTCTTT. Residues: CASRYPGSGGTEAFF.

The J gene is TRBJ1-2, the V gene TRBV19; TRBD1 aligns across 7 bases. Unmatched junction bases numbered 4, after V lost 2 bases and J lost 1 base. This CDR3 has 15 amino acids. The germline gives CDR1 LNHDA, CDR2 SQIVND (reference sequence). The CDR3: CASSISGQRNYGYTF. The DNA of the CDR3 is TGTGCCAGTAGTATATCGGGACAGCGTAACTATGGCTACACCTTC.

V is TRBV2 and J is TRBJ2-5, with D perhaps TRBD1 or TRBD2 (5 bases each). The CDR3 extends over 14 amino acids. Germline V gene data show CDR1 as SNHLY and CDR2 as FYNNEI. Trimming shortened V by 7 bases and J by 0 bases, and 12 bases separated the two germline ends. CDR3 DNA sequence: TGTGCCAGCATCTTCGAGGGGTACCAAGAGACCCAGTACTTC. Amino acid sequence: CASIFEGYQETQYF.

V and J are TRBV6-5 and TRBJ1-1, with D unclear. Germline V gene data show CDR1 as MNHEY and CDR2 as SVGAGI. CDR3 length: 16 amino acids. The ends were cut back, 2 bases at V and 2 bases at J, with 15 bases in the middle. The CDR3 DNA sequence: TGTGCCAGCAGTTACGGTTTCGGCATAGTAAACACTGAAGCTTTCTTT. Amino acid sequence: CASSYGFGIVNTEAFF.

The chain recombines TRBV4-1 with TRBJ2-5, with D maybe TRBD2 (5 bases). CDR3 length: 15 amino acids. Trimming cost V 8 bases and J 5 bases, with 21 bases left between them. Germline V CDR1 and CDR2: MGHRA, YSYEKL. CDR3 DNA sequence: TGCGCCAGCTCAGGCGGGTCCCGGGCGTTGGAGACCCAGTACTTC. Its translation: CASSGGSRALETQYF.

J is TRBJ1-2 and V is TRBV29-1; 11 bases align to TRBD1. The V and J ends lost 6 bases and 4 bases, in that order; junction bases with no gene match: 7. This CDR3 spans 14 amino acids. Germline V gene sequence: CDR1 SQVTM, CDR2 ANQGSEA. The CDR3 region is CSVTGTGGLYGYTF. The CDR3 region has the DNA TGCAGCGTGACCGGGACAGGGGGTCTCTATGGCTACACCTTC.